The present T cell receptor (beta chain) was sequenced within a study of vaccination and CD4 T cells after COVID-19. This CDR3 contains 15 residues. V lost 2 bases to trimming and J lost 0 bases; unmatched junction nucleotides: 2. Germline-derived CDR1 and CDR2 are ENHRY and SYGVKD. Treatment: approximately nine-day PBMC culture with coronavirus spike peptide pools or control peptides (ViraFEST assay). Note on this clonotype: Its antigen is undetermined.

CD4+ T cells that had been cultured provided DNA sequenced with the Oncomine TCR Beta short-read assay. TCRdb reanalysed the PCR reads using MiXCR and keeps one entry per CDR3 protein. Altogether about 14,000 distinct CDR3 sequences are present, roughly 36% being singletons, with the ten largest covering roughly 38%. The TCR was taken from a human donor with COVID-19. V usage is TRBV10-3 and J usage is TRBJ1-2; the match to TRBD1 covers 8 bases. Sequencing used cultured CD4+ T cells from blood. CDR3 amino acids: CAISEQGAANYGYTF. The CDR3 DNA reads as TGTGCCATCAGTGAGCAGGGGGCTGCTAACTATGGCTACACCTTC.